This T cell receptor beta chain was captured in a study of cytomegalovirus exposure and HLA in healthy donors. With 5 bases clipped from V and 5 bases from J, the junction kept 4 bases outside the gene matches. CDR1 is SGHDT and CDR2 is YYEEEE in the germline V gene. The CDR3 sequence is 13 residues long. As for this clone: Its specificity is not known.

General study points: High specificity and sensitivity for cytomegalovirus status were reported for the classifier. The productive fraction for most TCR beta V segments was about 87% or about 30% in an earlier analysis.

In the PCR, 60 Vbeta and 13 Jbeta primers were used. Produced via immunoSEQ multiplex PCR; TCRdb's table is partial and in-frame only. Of around 150,000 clones detected, around 83% appear once; the ten largest clones hold about 3.8%. The clonotype was recovered from a man in his fifties or sixties in good health and CMV-seropositive. This chain uses TRBV5-6 with TRBJ2-5, with 9 bases matching TRBD1. Sequenced input: PBMCs. The CDR3 DNA follows: TGTGCCAGCAGTTGGGACAGGGACGAGACCCAGTACTTC. Amino acid sequence: CASSWDRDETQYF.